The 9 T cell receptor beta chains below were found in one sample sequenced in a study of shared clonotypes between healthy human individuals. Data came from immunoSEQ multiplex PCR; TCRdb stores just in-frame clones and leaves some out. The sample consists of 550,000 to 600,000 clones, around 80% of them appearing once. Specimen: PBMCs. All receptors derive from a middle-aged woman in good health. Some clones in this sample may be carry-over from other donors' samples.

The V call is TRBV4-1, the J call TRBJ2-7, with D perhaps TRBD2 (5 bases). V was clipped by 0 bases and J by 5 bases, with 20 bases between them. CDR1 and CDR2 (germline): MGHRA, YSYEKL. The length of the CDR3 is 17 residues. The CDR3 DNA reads TGCGCCAGCAGCCAAGATCGGGTCGTGGGGTATAGCGACGAGCAGTACTTC. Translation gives CASSQDRVVGYSDEQYF.

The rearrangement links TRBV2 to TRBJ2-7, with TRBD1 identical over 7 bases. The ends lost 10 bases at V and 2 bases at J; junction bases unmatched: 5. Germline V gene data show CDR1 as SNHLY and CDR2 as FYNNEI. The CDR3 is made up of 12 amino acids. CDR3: CANRGKPYEQYF. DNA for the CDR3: TGTGCCAACAGGGGTAAACCCTACGAGCAGTACTTC.

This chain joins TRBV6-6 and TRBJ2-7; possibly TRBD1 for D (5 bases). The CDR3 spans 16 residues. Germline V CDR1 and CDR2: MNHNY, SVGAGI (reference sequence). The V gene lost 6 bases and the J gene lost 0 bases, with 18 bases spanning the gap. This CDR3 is CASSPTRQSSSYEQYF. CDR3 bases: TGTGCCAGCAGCCCAACAAGACAGAGCAGCTCCTACGAGCAGTACTTC.

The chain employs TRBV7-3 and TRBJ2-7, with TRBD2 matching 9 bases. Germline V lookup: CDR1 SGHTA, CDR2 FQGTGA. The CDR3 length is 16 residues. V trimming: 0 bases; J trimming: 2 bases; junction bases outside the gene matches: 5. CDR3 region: CASSLTASGAAYEQYF. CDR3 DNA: TGTGCCAGCAGCTTAACCGCTAGCGGGGCTGCCTACGAGCAGTACTTC.

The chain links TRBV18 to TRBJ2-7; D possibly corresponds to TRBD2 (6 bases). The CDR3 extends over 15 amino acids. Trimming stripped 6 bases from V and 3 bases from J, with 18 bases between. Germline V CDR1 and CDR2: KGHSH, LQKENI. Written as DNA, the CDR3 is TGTGCCAGCTCGCTCACACCGGGAGAATTCTACGAGCAGTACTTC. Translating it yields CASSLTPGEFYEQYF. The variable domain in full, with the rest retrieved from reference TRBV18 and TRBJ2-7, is NAGVMQNPRHLVRRRGQEARLRCSPMKGHSHVYWYRQLPEEGLKFMVYLQKENIIDESGMPKERFSAEFPKEGPSILRIQQVVRGDSAAYFCASSLTPGEFYEQYFGPGTRLTVT.

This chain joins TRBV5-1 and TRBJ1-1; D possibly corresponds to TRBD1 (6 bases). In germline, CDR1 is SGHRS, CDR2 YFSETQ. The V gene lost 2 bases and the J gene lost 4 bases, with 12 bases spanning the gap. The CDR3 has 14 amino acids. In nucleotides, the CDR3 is TGCGCCAGCAGCTTTGCGGGGGCGGGCACTGAAGCTTTCTTT. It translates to CASSFAGAGTEAFF.

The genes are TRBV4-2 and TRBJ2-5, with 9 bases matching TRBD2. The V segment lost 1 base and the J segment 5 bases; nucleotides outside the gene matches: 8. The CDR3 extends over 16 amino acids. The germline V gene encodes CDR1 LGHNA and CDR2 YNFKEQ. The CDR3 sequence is CASSQVASGTTETQYF. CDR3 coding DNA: TGTGCCAGCAGCCAAGTAGCTAGCGGGACAACGGAGACCCAGTACTTC.

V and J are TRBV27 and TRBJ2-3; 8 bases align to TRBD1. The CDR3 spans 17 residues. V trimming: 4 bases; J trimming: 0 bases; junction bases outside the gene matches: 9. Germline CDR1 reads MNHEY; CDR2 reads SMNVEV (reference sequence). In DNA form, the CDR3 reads TGTGCCAGCAGTTCAAGGACGGACAGGGTTAGCACAGATACGCAGTATTTT. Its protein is CASSSRTDRVSTDTQYF.

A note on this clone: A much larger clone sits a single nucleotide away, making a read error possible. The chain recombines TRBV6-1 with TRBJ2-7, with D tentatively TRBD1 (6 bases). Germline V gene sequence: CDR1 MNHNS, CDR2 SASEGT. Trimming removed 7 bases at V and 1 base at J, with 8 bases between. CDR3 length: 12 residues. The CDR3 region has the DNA TGTGCCAGCATGACAGGATCCTACGAGCAGTACTTC. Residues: CASMTGSYEQYF.